The clone carrying this T cell receptor beta chain was observed many times. The antigen remains unidentified. Individual cDNA molecules each received unique molecular identifiers attached to them. TCRdb re-called the 5' RACE reads through MiXCR, storing one row per CDR3 protein. Here the sample spans tens of thousands of distinct CDR3 sequences, roughly 10% being singletons. This specimen belongs to a study of early T cells in non-severe SARS-CoV-2 infection. Study-wide context: Unpaired chains resulted from sequencing bulk RNA of unsorted whole blood. Study results and limitations: VDJdb matching favored anti-spike CD8 responses, missing private and CD4 specificities.

The germline gives CDR1 SGHRS, CDR2 YFSETQ. The CDR3 covers 17 residues. V gave up 0 bases and J gave up 4 bases; unmatched junction bases: 10. Sequencing used whole blood, obtained at baseline. The receptor was isolated from an adult who was a healthcare worker with PCR-confirmed SARS-CoV-2 infection or an uninfected control (not recorded which). The chain joins TRBV5-1 to TRBJ1-1, with 9 positions matching TRBD1. The CDR3 loop reads CASSLVGFTGGGTEAFF. The CDR3 DNA sequence: TGCGCCAGCAGCTTGGTCGGTTTTACAGGGGGCGGCACTGAAGCTTTCTTT.